These 21 T cell receptor beta chains were all obtained from the same sample, sequenced in a study of cytomegalovirus exposure and HLA in healthy donors (TCRdb year 2017). Preparation of the library involved the immunoSEQ multiplex PCR assay. For the multiplex PCR, a mixture combining 60 forward primers for TCR Vbeta segments and 13 reverse primers for TCR Jbeta segments was used. As stored in TCRdb, this immuneACCESS dataset retains in-frame rearrangements with V and J assigned. A fraction of the clones does not appear; measured against another copy, unresolved V genes explain less than half of the discrepancy, and the remainder lacks a known reason. Within this sample are approximately 81,000 clones, with around four fifths of them counted one time only. The top ten clones comprise around 3.2% of the sample. The sequencing sample was made of PBMCs. These receptors all come from a man aged 50 to 59 in good health and CMV-seropositive.

The V call is TRBV25-1, the J call TRBJ1-6; no clear D. V was cut by 2 bases and J by 9 bases, with 8 bases left in between. The CDR3 length is 13 residues. Germline V gene sequence: CDR1 MGHDK, CDR2 SYGVNS. The chain's CDR3 is CASSETLGSPLHF. Here the CDR3 DNA reads TGTGCCAGCAGTGAAACCCTAGGTTCACCCCTCCACTTT.

The V gene is TRBV6-5, the J gene TRBJ1-1; D gene uncertain. Trimming took off 6 bases at V and 1 base at J, with 12 bases between the two ends. In germline, CDR1 is MNHEY, CDR2 SVGAGI. CDR3 length: 14 amino acids. CDR3 DNA sequence: TGTGCCAGCAGCCCGGTTTTTGGGAACACTGAAGCTTTCTTT. The encoded protein is CASSPVFGNTEAFF.

The rearrangement uses TRBV5-4 and TRBJ2-1; a weak D match, TRBD1 (6 bases). Germline assignment: CDR1 SGHNT and CDR2 YYREEE (reference sequence). The CDR3 is 15 amino acids. The ends were cut back, 2 bases at V and 7 bases at J, with 16 bases in the middle. In DNA form, the CDR3 reads TGTGCCAGCAGCTTTAGGCAGGGGTTCGGAAATGAGCAGTTCTTC. It translates to CASSFRQGFGNEQFF.

This clone was counted only a few times. The chain employs TRBV14 and TRBJ2-3; D not certain. V shed 8 bases and J shed 6 bases, with 15 bases lying between them. CDR1 and CDR2 from the germline V gene are SGHDN and FVKESK. The CDR3 has 13 residues. The DNA of the CDR3 is TGTGCCAGCTCGTCAAACCAACGGGATACGCAGTATTTT. This encodes CASSSNQRDTQYF.

The chain uses TRBV19 and TRBJ1-1; TRBD1 agrees at 8 bases. The CDR3 extends over 13 amino acids. The germline V gene encodes CDR1 LNHDA and CDR2 SQIVND (reference sequence). With V trimmed by 8 bases and J by 0 bases, 2 bases remained unmatched. The CDR3 DNA reads TGTGCCAGTGAGACAGGGGTGAACACTGAAGCTTTCTTT. Its translation is CASETGVNTEAFF.

The table lists this clone with a few counts. Other DNA sequences in the sample encode the same CDR3. V and J are TRBV6-4 and TRBJ2-1; TRBD2 is a possible D gene (5 bases). V lost 5 bases to trimming and J lost 9 bases, with 11 bases between them. The CDR3 is 12 amino acids. CDR1 is MRHNA and CDR2 is SNTAGT in the germline V gene. The CDR3 DNA follows: TGTGCCAGCAGTTACGACGGGGTTGAGCAGTTCTTC. This encodes CASSYDGVEQFF.

The rearrangement links TRBV13 to TRBJ2-5; the match to TRBD2 covers 11 bases. The J call may be mistaken, given a closer DNA end match to TRBJ2-7. Looked up from germline, CDR1 is PRHDT and CDR2 is FYEKMQ (reference sequence). This CDR3 has 13 residues. The CDR3 sequence is CASLLAGVSEQYF. DNA for the CDR3: TGTGCCAGCTTACTAGCGGGAGTCTCCGAGCAGTACTTC.

The chain uses TRBV11-3 and TRBJ1-4; 10 nucleotides agree with TRBD1. The CDR3 length is 14 residues. The germline V gene has CDR1 SGHNT and CDR2 YENEEA. The V and J ends lost 4 bases and 7 bases, in that order; junction bases with no gene match: 3. The CDR3 DNA is TGTGCCAGCAGCTCCGACAGGGGGCGTGAAAAACTGTTTTTT. It specifies CASSSDRGREKLFF.

The chain has TRBV19 and TRBJ2-3; 8 bases line up with TRBD1. In germline, CDR1 is LNHDA, CDR2 SQIVND (reference sequence). V was clipped by 5 bases and J by 8 bases; unmatched bases: 9. The CDR3 covers 14 residues. The CDR3 spells CASSPIGQGSTQYF. CDR3 coding DNA: TGTGCCAGTAGTCCGATAGGACAGGGTAGTACGCAGTATTTT. The full variable domain, completed using reference TRBV19 and TRBJ2-3, is DGGITQSPKYLFRKEGQNVTLSCEQNLNHDAMYWYRQDPGQGLRLIYYSQIVNDFQKGDIAEGYSVSREKKESFPLTVTSAQKNPTAFYLCASSPIGQGSTQYFGPGTRLTVL.

This clone was detected once. V and J are TRBV5-8 and TRBJ2-7; 9 bases line up with TRBD2. V dropped 1 base and J dropped 2; count of bases not matched to a gene: 7. Per the germline V gene, CDR1 is SGHTS and CDR2 is YDEGEE. The CDR3 length is 16 residues. The CDR3 sequence: CASSLSGTSRTYEQYF. The CDR3 DNA follows: TGTGCCAGCAGCTTGTCCGGGACTAGCAGAACCTACGAGCAGTACTTC.

The chain carries TRBV12-5 and TRBJ2-7; the match to TRBD2 covers 14 bases. J lost 3 bases, V lost 1 base, and 11 bases had no gene match. The length of the CDR3 is 19 residues. Per germline, CDR1 LGHNT and CDR2 FRNRAP. The CDR3 sequence: CASGLAGLAGAAQGYEQYF. For the CDR3, the DNA is TGTGCTAGTGGTTTGGCGGGACTAGCGGGAGCCGCCCAGGGCTACGAGCAGTACTTC.

The chain combines TRBV30 with TRBJ1-1; D is undetermined. CDR1 GTSNPN and CDR2 SVGIG come from the germline V gene (reference sequence). V lost 5 bases and J lost 2, with 15 bases in between. The CDR3 length is 14 residues. The CDR3 coding sequence is TGTGCCTGGGACATCCAGACCCCCAACACTGAAGCTTTCTTT. Its translation is CAWDIQTPNTEAFF.

The gene calls are TRBV7-2 and TRBJ2-6; tentatively, D is TRBD1 (6 bases). With 1 base removed from V and 0 bases from J, the gap between germline ends came to 13 bases. The CDR3 length is 18 residues. Looked up from germline, CDR1 is SGHTA and CDR2 is FQGNSA. For the CDR3, the DNA is TGTGCCAGCAGCTTAGAAGGACAGCCGTACTCTGGGGCCAACGTCCTGACTTTC. Its translation: CASSLEGQPYSGANVLTF.

The chain joins TRBV6-5 to TRBJ1-2; 9 positions agree with TRBD1. V lost 4 bases, J lost 6 bases, and 9 bases stayed unmatched. The CDR3 spans 15 residues. Looked up from germline, CDR1 is MNHEY and CDR2 is SVGAGI. The CDR3 nucleotides read TGTGCCAGCAGTTCAGGACAGGGGTTTGTCGATGGCTACACCTTC. It specifies CASSSGQGFVDGYTF.

V gene TRBV5-1 combines with J gene TRBJ2-1; 7 nucleotides agree with TRBD2. This CDR3 has 13 amino acids. Germline values: CDR1 SGHRS, CDR2 YFSETQ. With V trimmed by 3 bases and J by 8 bases, 5 bases remained unmatched. The CDR3 reads CASSSEREHEQFF. In DNA, the CDR3 is TGCGCCAGCAGCTCCGAGCGGGAACATGAGCAGTTCTTC.

This clone has only a few counts. The rearrangement uses TRBV4-1 and TRBJ2-3, with TRBD2 matching 14 bases. J gave up 5 bases and V 2 bases, and 9 bases lay outside the gene matches. There are 18 residues in the CDR3. Germline V CDR1 and CDR2: MGHRA, YSYEKL. This CDR3 reads CASSQIPGLAGVKDTQYF. In nucleotides, the CDR3 is TGCGCCAGCAGCCAAATCCCGGGACTAGCGGGAGTGAAAGATACGCAGTATTTT.

This clone was counted between two and nine times. The chain employs TRBV5-1 and TRBJ2-5, with a tentative D call TRBD2 (5 bases). From germline, CDR1 is SGHRS and CDR2 YFSETQ. The CDR3 contains 14 residues. The germline V and J ends were trimmed by 3 bases and 2 bases, with 11 bases remaining between them. The CDR3 coding sequence is TGCGCCAGCAGCTGGTCACCGGGGCAAGAGACCCAGTACTTC. Its protein product is CASSWSPGQETQYF.

This clone has only a few counts. The chain combines TRBV19 with TRBJ2-1; 8 bases fit TRBD1. Looked up from germline, CDR1 is LNHDA and CDR2 is SQIVND (reference sequence). The CDR3 has 16 residues. V lost 7 bases and J lost 1; bases outside the gene matches: 9. CDR3 nucleotide sequence: TGTGCCAGTACCGACTTCGGACAGGGTTCCTACAATGAGCAGTTCTTC. It encodes CASTDFGQGSYNEQFF.

This chain links TRBV27 with TRBJ1-4, with TRBD1 as a possible D gene (5 bases). The length of the CDR3 is 13 residues. CDR1 is MNHEY, CDR2 SMNVEV, per germline (reference sequence). The V end was cut by 4 bases, the J end by 8 bases, with 11 bases between. The CDR3, as DNA: TGTGCCAGCAGTTGGCAGGGTGACGAAAAACTGTTTTTT. Residues: CASSWQGDEKLFF.

This chain links TRBV6-5 with TRBJ2-7; D is ambiguous. Per germline, CDR1 MNHEY and CDR2 SVGAGI. The CDR3 loop spans 14 amino acids. V was clipped by 0 bases and J by 2 bases, with 8 bases between them. CDR3 sequence reads: CASSYSPGTYEQYF. In DNA form, the CDR3 reads TGTGCCAGCAGTTACTCGCCGGGTACCTACGAGCAGTACTTC.

This chain uses TRBV11-2 with TRBJ2-7; TRBD1 aligns across 11 bases. V lost 6 bases and J lost 4; bases outside the gene matches: 8. Germline CDR1 SGHAT, CDR2 FQNNGV. There are 15 residues in the CDR3. The chain's CDR3 is CASRPAGTGGYEQYF. The CDR3 nucleotides read TGTGCCAGCAGGCCCGCCGGGACAGGGGGTTACGAGCAGTACTTC.